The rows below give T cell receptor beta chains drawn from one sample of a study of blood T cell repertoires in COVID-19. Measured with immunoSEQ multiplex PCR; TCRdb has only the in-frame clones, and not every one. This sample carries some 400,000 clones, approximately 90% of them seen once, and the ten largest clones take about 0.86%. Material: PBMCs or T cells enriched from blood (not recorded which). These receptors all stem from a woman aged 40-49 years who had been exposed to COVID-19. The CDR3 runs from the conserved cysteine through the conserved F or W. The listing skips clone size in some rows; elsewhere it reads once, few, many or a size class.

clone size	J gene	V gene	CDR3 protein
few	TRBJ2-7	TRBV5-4	CASSLSPVAGRFYEQYF
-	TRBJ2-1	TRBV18	CASSRLGQDEQFF
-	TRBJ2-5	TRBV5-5	CASSLVPIPGQGVRETQYF
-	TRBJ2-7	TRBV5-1	CASSPGQFLTSYEQYF
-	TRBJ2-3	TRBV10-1	CASSESLGQPRDTQYF
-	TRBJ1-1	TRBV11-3	CASSSGSWNTEAFF
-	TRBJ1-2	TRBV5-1	CASSKNAGGANGYTF
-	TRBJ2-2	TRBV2	CASRGQGAGELFF
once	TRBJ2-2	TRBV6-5	CASSYRANTGELFF
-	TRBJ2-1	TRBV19	CASRTDRSSYNEQFF
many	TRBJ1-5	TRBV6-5	CASTPDGGSNQPQHF
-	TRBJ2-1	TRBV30	CAWDLAGRGNEQFF
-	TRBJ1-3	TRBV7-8	CASSPRARTGQSSGNTIYF
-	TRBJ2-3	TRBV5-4	CASNPGGQGGLTQYF
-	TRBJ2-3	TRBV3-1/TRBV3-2	CASSQGQGKTDTQYF
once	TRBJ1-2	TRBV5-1	CASSPLGNGQGAYGYTF
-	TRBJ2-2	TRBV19	CASSIGPGLNTGELFF
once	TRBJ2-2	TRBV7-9	CASSLKGTSDTGELFF
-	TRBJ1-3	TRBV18	CASSPTGESTGNTIYF
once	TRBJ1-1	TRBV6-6	CASSFRPGNTEAFF
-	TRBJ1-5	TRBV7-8	CASSFAEGQPQHF
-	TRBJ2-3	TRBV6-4	CASSDRSRLGAVSDTQYF
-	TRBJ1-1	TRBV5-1	CASSLEGRQGTEAFF
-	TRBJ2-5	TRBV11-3	CASSLEGGGRAQYF
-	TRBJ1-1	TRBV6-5	CASRTTNTEAFF
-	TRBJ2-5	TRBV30	CAWTLPLGTQYF
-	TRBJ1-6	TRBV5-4	CASSRGQGRSYNSPLHF
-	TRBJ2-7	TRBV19	CASSMGYGTSGSEQYF
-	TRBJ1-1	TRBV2	CAINSLMNTEAFF
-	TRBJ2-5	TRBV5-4	CATRGAGLRETQYF
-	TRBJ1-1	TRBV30	CAWSPNRIAEAFF